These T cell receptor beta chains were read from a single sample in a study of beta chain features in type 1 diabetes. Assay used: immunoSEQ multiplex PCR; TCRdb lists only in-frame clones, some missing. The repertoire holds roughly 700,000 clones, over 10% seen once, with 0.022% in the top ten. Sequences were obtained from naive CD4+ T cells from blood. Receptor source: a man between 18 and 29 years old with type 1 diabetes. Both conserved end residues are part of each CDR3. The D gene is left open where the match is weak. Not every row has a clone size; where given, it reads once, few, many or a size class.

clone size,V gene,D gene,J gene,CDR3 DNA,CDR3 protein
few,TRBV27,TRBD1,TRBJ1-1,TGTGCCAGCAGCCAGACAGGGGGAAACACTGAAGCTTTCTTT,CASSQTGGNTEAFF
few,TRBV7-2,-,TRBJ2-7,TGTGCCAGCAGAATACGCCTAAGCTCCTACGAGCAGTACTTC,CASRIRLSSYEQYF
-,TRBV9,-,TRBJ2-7,TGTGCCAGCAGCGTAGGGCCAGAATCCTACGAGCAGTACTTC,CASSVGPESYEQYF
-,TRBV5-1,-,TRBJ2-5,TGCGCCAGCAGCTTAATGAATTCGGAGGTGGAGACCCAGTACTTC,CASSLMNSEVETQYF
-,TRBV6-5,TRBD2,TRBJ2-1,TGTGCCAGCAGTTACGCCGGACTAGCGAACTACAATGAGCAGTTCTTC,CASSYAGLANYNEQFF
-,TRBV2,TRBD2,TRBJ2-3,TGTGCCAGCAGTGAAGGGAGGACTAGCGGAAGCACAGATACGCAGTATTTT,CASSEGRTSGSTDTQYF
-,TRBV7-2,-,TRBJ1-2,TGTGCCAGCAGCTTAGCCCGGACAGCCGCGCACGGCTACACCTTC,CASSLARTAAHGYTF
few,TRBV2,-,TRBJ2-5,TGTGCCAGCGACGATGGCAGGGGAAGGAAGACCCAGTACTTC,CASDDGRGRKTQYF
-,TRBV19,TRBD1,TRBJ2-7,TGTGCCAGTAGTACCGGGACAGGGGTCGAGCAGTACTTC,CASSTGTGVEQYF
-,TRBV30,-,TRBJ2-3,TGTGCCTGGGGTCACTGGGCAGATACGCAGTATTTT,CAWGHWADTQYF
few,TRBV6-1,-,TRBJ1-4,TGTGCCAGCAGAACAACGGGGGAAAAACTGTTTTTT,CASRTTGEKLFF
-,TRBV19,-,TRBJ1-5,TGTGCCAGTAATATAGGCCAGGGCAATCAGCCCCAGCATTTT,CASNIGQGNQPQHF
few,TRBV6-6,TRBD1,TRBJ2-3,TGTGCCAGCAGACCGGGACAGGGCCGAGGGACAGATACGCAGTATTTT,CASRPGQGRGTDTQYF
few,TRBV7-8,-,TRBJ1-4,TGTGCCAGCAGCTTAACAGAGTTTAATGAAAAACTGTTTTTT,CASSLTEFNEKLFF
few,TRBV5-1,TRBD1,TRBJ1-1,TGCGCCAGCAGCGGACAGGGATTTGAAGCTTTCTTT,CASSGQGFEAFF
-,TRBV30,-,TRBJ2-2,TGTGCCTGGAGTCCTTATACAAACACCGGGGAGCTGTTTTTT,CAWSPYTNTGELFF
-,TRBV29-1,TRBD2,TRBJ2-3,TGCAGCGTTGACGACTTCGCGGGGGAGGGGGATACGCAGTATTTT,CSVDDFAGEGDTQYF
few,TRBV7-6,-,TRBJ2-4,TGTGCCAGCAGCTTAGAGACGGGAAACATTCAGTACTTC,CASSLETGNIQYF
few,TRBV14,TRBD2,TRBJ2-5,TGTGCCAGCAGCCCAGGGACTAGCTGGGAGACCCAGTACTTC,CASSPGTSWETQYF
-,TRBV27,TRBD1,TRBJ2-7,TGTGCCAGCAGCCTGGGACAGTCGACTTCCTACGAGCAGTACTTC,CASSLGQSTSYEQYF
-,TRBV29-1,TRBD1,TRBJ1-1,TGCAGCGTTGAGAACCAGGGGGCTGGAACTGAAGCTTTCTTT,CSVENQGAGTEAFF
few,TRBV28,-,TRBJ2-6,TGTGCCAGCAGAGACGGGCCGAGCTCTGGGGCCAACGTCCTGACTTTC,CASRDGPSSGANVLTF
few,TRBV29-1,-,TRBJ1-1,TGCAGCGTCGAGAATGGCGCAGGGCCGAACACTGAAGCTTTCTTT,CSVENGAGPNTEAFF
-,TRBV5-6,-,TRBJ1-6,TGTGCCAGCACCCGCCGATACGGGGAGAATTCACCCCTCCACTTT,CASTRRYGENSPLHF
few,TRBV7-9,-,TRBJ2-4,TGTGCCAGCAGCCCTGACAGTGCGGCCAAAAACATTCAGTACTTC,CASSPDSAAKNIQYF
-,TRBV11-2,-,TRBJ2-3,TGTGCCAGCAGCTTAGATGGCCTTAGCACAGATACGCAGTATTTT,CASSLDGLSTDTQYF
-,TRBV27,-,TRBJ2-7,TGTGCCAGCAGTTTATCGTTACAGAGTTACGAGCAGTACTTC,CASSLSLQSYEQYF
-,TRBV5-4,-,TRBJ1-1,TGTGCCAGCAGCCCGGGACGTTGGACTGAAGCTTTCTTT,CASSPGRWTEAFF
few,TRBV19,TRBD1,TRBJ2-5,TGTGCCAGTAGTGCGACAGGGATTGGAGAGACCCAGTACTTC,CASSATGIGETQYF
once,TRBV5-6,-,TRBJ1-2,TGTGCCAGCAGCTTGGCCGCGGGCTATGGCTACACCTTC,CASSLAAGYGYTF
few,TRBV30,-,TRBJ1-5,TGTGCCTGGAGTGCCGGGCCACAGCCCCAGCATTTT,CAWSAGPQPQHF
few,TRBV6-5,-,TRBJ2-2,TGTGCCAGCCGCCTAGAGGGGCCGAACACCGGGGAGCTGTTTTTT,CASRLEGPNTGELFF
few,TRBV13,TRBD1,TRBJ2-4,TGTGCCAGCAGCTCGCAACAGGGGGCCAAAAACATTCAGTACTTC,CASSSQQGAKNIQYF
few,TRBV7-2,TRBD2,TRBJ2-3,TGTGCCAGCAGCTTAGTGGGACTAGCGGGGTCCTACACAGATACGCAGTATTTT,CASSLVGLAGSYTDTQYF
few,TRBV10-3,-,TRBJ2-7,TGTGCCATCAGGAGACAGGGAGGGTCCTACGAGCAGTACTTC,CAIRRQGGSYEQYF
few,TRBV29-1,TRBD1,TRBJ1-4,TGCAGCGTTGAAGACGGCAGGGGGCGCGAAAAACTGTTTTTT,CSVEDGRGREKLFF
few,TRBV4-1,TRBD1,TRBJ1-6,TGCGCCAGCAGCCAAACCCCGGGACAGGCAGATCATAATTCACCCCTCCACTTT,CASSQTPGQADHNSPLHF
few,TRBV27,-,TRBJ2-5,TGTGCCAGCAGTTTAGCCCCGGGGAATCAAGAGACCCAGTACTTC,CASSLAPGNQETQYF
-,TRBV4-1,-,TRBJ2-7,TGCGCCAGCAGCCAAGGGCAGGGGGGTACCTACGAGCAGTACTTC,CASSQGQGGTYEQYF
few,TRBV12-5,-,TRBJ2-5,TGTGCTAGTGGTTTAGGAACTCCCGAAGAGACCCAGTACTTC,CASGLGTPEETQYF
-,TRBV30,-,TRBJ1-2,TGTGCCTGGAGTGGGGGTGTCATCGGCTACACCTTC,CAWSGGVIGYTF
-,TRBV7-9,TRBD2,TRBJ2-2,TGTGCCAGCAGCTTAGTTCTCGGGCTAGCGGGGACGAACACCGGGGAGCTGTTTTTT,CASSLVLGLAGTNTGELFF
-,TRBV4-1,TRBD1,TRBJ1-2,TGCGCCAGCGGACAGGGGGCCTATGGCTACACCTTC,CASGQGAYGYTF
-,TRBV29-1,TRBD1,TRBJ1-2,TGCAGCGTCGACAGGGTAGGCTATGGCTACACCTTC,CSVDRVGYGYTF
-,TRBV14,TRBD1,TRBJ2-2,TGTGCCAGCAGCCAAGCGGGACAGAGCCTGTTTTTT,CASSQAGQSLFF
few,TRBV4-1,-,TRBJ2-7,TGCGCCAGCAGCCCCCAGACAGCCGTCTCCTACGAGCAGTACTTC,CASSPQTAVSYEQYF
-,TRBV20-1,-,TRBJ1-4,TGCAGTGCTAGCTGGTCGGAAAAACTGTTTTTT,CSASWSEKLFF
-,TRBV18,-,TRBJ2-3,TGTGCCAGCTCACCACGGGGAGTGGGAGATACGCAGTATTTT,CASSPRGVGDTQYF
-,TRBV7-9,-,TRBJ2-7,TGTGCCAGCAGCCCAGCCGGGACACCCTATTACGAGCAGTACTTC,CASSPAGTPYYEQYF
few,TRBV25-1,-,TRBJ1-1,TGTGCCAGCAGCCCGGACAGTCGATATACTGAAGCTTTCTTT,CASSPDSRYTEAFF
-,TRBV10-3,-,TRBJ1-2,TGTGCCATCTCCGGTGACTATGGCTACACCTTC,CAISGDYGYTF
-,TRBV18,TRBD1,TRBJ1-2,TGTGCCAGCTCCCGACAGGGAAATGGCTACACCTTC,CASSRQGNGYTF
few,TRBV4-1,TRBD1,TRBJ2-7,TGCGCCAGCAGCCAAGATCCAGGGGGCTACGAGCAGTACTTC,CASSQDPGGYEQYF
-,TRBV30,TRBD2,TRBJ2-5,TGTGCCTGGACCCTAGCGGGCGGGACCCAGTACTTC,CAWTLAGGTQYF
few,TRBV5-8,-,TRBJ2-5,TGTGCCAGCAGCCTTATTGTTGAGACCCAGTACTTC,CASSLIVETQYF
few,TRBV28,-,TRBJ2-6,TGTGCCAGCTTTTCTGGGGCCAACGTCCTGACTTTC,CASFSGANVLTF